This TCR beta chain was documented in a study of blood T cell repertoires in COVID-19. Study information: T cells, B-cell-depleted T cells, or PBMCs provided the cDNA or gDNA that served as material.

CDR3 length equals 14 residues. V gave up 6 bases and J gave up 7 bases, with 16 bases separating them. Germline V lookup: CDR1 ENHRY, CDR2 SYGVKD. TCRdb's copy holds only in-frame clones and misses some; the assay was immunoSEQ multiplex PCR. Among around 32,000 clones listed, 90% were seen once. This TCR was sampled from a man in his 70s with active or convalescent COVID-19. The specimen sequenced was peripheral blood. This rearrangement joins TRBV10-3 to TRBJ1-5; D is unclear. CDR3 nucleotide sequence: TGTGCCATCAGCGGAGGAAGGACCTTCCAGCCCCAGCATTTT. Translating gives CAISGGRTFQPQHF.